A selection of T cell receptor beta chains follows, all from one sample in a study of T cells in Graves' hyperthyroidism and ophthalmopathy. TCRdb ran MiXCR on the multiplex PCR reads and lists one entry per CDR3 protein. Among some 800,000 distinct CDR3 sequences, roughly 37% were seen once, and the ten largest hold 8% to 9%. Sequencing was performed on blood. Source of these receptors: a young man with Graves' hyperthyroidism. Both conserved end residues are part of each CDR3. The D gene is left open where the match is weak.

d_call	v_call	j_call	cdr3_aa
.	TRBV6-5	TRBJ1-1	CASSYRSRGTEAFF
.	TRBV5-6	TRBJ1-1	CASSLGHEAFF
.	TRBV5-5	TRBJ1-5	CASRLTANQPQHF
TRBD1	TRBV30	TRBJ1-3	CAWDRGSGNTIYF
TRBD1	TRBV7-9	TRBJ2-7	CASSSDRGGYYEQYF
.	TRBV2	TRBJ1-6	CASRNSGLEGSPLHF
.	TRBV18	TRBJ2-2	CASSPWDTGELFF
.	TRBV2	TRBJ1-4	CASSAVYGKLFF
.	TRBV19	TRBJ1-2	CASRESNYGYTF
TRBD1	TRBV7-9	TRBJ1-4	CASSSTNRGWYEKLFF
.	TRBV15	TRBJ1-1	CATSRDAGNTEAFF
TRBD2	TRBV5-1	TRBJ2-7	CASSPWTSGSLSDEQYF
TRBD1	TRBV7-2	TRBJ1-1	CASSGRQGGGTEAFF
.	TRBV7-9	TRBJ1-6	CASSLTGSHSPLHF
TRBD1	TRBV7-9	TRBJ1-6	CASSMFPWTGANSPLHF
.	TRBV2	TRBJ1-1	CASRVLLGNTEAFF
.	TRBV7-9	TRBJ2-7	CASSLELSYEQYF
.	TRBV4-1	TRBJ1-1	CASSQDILAGVEAFF
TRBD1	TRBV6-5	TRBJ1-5	CASRRGTGSNQPQHF
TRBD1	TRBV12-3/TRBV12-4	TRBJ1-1	CASNSRTGRLEAFF
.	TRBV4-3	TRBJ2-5	CASSQGGSRGQYF
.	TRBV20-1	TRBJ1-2	CSASAGLGNYGYTF
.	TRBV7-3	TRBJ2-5	CASSLSDGQYF
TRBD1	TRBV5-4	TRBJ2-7	CASSLGDREYEQYF